This T cell receptor (beta chain) was recorded in a study of beta chain features in type 1 diabetes. Isolated RNA was reverse transcribed in full, so expressed TCRB transcripts were sequenced. The assay was immunoSEQ multiplex PCR, and TCRdb's table has in-frame clones only and misses some. In the table there are under 950,000 clones, roughly 16% of which are singletons. Trimming removed 6 bases from V and 3 bases from J, with 12 bases in between. The CDR3 runs to 13 residues. From germline, CDR1 is SQVTM and CDR2 ANQGSEA. Sorting of CD4+ naive, central memory, regulatory and stem cell-like memory cells was performed via CD45RO/CCR7/CD25/CD127/CD95/CD27.

The sequence came from a woman aged 18-29 years in good health. V and J are TRBV29-1 and TRBJ1-3; the D gene is possibly TRBD1 (5 bases). Sequenced sample: naive CD4+ T cells from blood. CDR3 DNA: TGCAGCGTGGGACTGTCCCTTGGAAACACCATATATTTT. This encodes CSVGLSLGNTIYF. Using reference TRBV29-1 and TRBJ1-3 for the parts outside the CDR3, the full variable domain is SAVISQKPSRDICQRGTSLTIQCQVDSQVTMMFWYRQQPGQSLTLIATANQGSEATYESGFVIDKFPISRPNLTFSTLTVSNMSPEDSSIYLCSVGLSLGNTIYFGEGSWLTVV.